The entry below describes one T cell receptor (beta chain). The data originate from a study of blood T cell repertoires in COVID-19. Study as a whole: Whether acute or convalescent, the COVID-19 samples came from the United States, Italy and Spain. From T cells, B-cell-depleted T cells, or PBMCs came the material, which was cDNA or gDNA.

Enrolled during active infection, Seattle patients were then followed longitudinally. Trimming left V 3 bases short and J 7 bases short, with 7 bases between. This CDR3 comprises 11 residues. Under the authors' procedure: The assay estimated nucleated cells by amplifying reference gene primers. Repertoires were generated with immunoSEQ multiplex PCR, while TCRdb's copy carries only in-frame clones and drops some. V and J calls and clone size are as listed in that table; D and trimming were resolved from the DNA. The top ten hold 6.5% to 8% of the sample, which has 300,000 to 350,000 clones, around nine tenths seen once.

The receptor was isolated from a woman aged 25 to 39 with COVID-19, enrolled during active disease. The sample taken for sequencing was peripheral blood. The gene calls are TRBV12-3 or TRBV12-4 and TRBJ2-7, with a tentative D call TRBD1 (6 bases). Here the CDR3 reads CASSFRGEQYF. For the CDR3, the DNA is TGTGCCAGCAGTTTTAGGGGGGAGCAGTACTTC.